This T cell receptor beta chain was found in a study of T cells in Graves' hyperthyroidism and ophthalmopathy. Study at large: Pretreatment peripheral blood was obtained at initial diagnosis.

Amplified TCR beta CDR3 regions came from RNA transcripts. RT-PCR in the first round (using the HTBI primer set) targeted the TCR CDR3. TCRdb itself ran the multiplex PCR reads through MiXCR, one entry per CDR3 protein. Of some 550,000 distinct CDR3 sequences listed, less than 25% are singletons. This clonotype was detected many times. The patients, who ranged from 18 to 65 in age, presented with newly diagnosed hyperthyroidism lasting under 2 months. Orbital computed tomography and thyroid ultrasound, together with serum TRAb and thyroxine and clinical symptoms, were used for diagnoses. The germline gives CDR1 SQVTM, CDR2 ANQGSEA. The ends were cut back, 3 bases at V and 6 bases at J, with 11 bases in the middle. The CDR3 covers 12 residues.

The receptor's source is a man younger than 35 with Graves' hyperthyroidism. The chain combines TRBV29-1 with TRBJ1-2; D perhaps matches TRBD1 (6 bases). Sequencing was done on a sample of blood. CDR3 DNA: TGCAGCGTTGACGCGGGACAAAATGGCTACACCTTC. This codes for CSVDAGQNGYTF. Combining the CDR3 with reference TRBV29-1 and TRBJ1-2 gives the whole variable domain SAVISQKPSRDICQRGTSLTIQCQVDSQVTMMFWYRQQPGQSLTLIATANQGSEATYESGFVIDKFPISRPNLTFSTLTVSNMSPEDSSIYLCSVDAGQNGYTFGSGTRLTVV.